This T cell receptor (beta chain) was captured by sequencing in a study of ipilimumab plus nivolumab after autologous stem cell transplantation. This table comes from immunoSEQ multiplex PCR, and its TCRdb copy is limited to in-frame clones, with some not included. Of about 15,000 clones listed, approximately 71% are singletons. Checkpoint therapy with ipilimumab 1 mg/kg began 14 to 28 days after transplant. Through week 26, nivolumab 3 mg/kg IV was given weeks 1, 4, 7, 10, then biweekly. Germline-derived CDR1 and CDR2 are SGDLS and YYNGEE. Trimming took off 1 base at V and 7 bases at J, with 15 bases between the two ends. The CDR3 spans 15 residues.

This chain connects TRBV9 to TRBJ2-1; D call uncertain. The receptor's source is a male donor with diffuse large B-cell lymphoma. Sequencing used PBMCs, obtained in a trial of ipilimumab plus nivolumab as post-transplant consolidation. CDR3 DNA sequence: TGTGCCAGCAGCGTACATAGGCTAGTCCGAAATGAGCAGTTCTTC. Protein product: CASSVHRLVRNEQFF.